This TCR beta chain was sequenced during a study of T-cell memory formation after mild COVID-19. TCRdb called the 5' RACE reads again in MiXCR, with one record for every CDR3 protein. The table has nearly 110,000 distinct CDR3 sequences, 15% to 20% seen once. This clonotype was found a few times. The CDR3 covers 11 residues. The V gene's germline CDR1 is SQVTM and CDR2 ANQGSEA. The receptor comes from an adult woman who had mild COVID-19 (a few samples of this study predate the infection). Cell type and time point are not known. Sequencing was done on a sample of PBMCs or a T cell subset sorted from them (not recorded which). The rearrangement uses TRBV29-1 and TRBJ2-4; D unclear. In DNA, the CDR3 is TGCAGTGTCTTGGGTGGCTCGATTCAGTACTTC. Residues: CSVLGGSIQYF.